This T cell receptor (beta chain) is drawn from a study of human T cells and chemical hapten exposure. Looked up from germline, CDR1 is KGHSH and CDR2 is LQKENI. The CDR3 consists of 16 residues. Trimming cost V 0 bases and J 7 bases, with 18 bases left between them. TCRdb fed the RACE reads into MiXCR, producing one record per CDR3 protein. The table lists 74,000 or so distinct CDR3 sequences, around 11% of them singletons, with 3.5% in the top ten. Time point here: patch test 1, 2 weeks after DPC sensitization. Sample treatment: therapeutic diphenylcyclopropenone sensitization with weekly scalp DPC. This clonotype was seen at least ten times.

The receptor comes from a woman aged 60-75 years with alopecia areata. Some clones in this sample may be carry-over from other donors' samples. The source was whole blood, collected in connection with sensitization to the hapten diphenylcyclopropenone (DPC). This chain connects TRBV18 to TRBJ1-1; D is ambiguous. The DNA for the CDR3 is TGTGCCAGCTCACCACCGAACGGTCCTGATGTCGGTGAAGCTTTCTTT. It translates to CASSPPNGPDVGEAFF.